This TCR beta chain came from a study of cytomegalovirus exposure and HLA in healthy donors. On the study more broadly: An analysis done earlier identified roughly 120 million unique TCR beta sequences from 200 million or so T cells.

Concerning this clone itself: Its specificity is unknown.

Both 60 Vbeta primers and 13 Jbeta primers went into the PCR. The assay was immunoSEQ multiplex PCR, and TCRdb's table has in-frame clones only and misses some. This sample yields about 91,000 clones, of which roughly 60% are seen a single time; approximately 2.2% belongs to the top ten. Study observations and caveats: Cytomegalovirus-associated TCR beta chains were listed, numbering 164. Highest at DRB1 and lowest at HLA-C, TCR association rates differed among HLA loci in a later analysis.

Sequenced: PBMCs. The source of this sequence is a human donor in good health.

The CDR3 loop reads CASSFTGPANTGELFF. As DNA, the CDR3 is TGTGCCAGCAGCTTTACAGGGCCCGCGAACACCGGGGAGCTGTTTTTT. The chain links TRBV7-3 to TRBJ2-2; D is perhaps TRBD1 (6 bases). The germline gives CDR1 SGHTA, CDR2 FQGTGA. The CDR3 has 16 amino acids. V was trimmed by 3 bases and J by 0 bases, leaving 11 bases between them.